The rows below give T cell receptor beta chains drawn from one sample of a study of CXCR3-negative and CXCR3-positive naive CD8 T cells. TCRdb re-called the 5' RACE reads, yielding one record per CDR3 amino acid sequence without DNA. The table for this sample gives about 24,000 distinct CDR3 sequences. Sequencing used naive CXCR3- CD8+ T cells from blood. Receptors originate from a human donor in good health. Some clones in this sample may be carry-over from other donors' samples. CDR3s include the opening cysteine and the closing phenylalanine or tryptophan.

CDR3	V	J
CASSIKVGGADEQYF	TRBV7-9	TRBJ2-7
CASSALSGGANEQFF	TRBV9	TRBJ2-1
CSDIGAIRGNEQFF	TRBV29-1	TRBJ2-1
CASRKTGDRTEAFF	TRBV7-9	TRBJ1-1
CASSLGQGFPYEQYF	TRBV7-9	TRBJ2-7
CASRPITSDGDTQYF	TRBV6-2/TRBV6-3	TRBJ2-3
CASSWGSSYNEQFF	TRBV13	TRBJ2-1
CASSIYDSTEAFF	TRBV7-2	TRBJ1-1
CSVETGLAGGSSYEQYF	TRBV29-1	TRBJ2-7
CSARDSALFSNQPQHF	TRBV20-1	TRBJ1-5
CASSQGTGSSGNTIYF	TRBV12-3/TRBV12-4	TRBJ1-3
CASSLIELAGGIGELFF	TRBV7-8	TRBJ2-2
CASSLSTVREQYF	TRBV7-8	TRBJ2-7
CASSPGAGQSSYEQYF	TRBV18	TRBJ2-7
CSVEDMQGSSYEQYF	TRBV29-1	TRBJ2-7
CSARALGGLVYEQYF	TRBV20-1	TRBJ2-7
CASSLSREIYEQYF	TRBV12-3/TRBV12-4	TRBJ2-7
CSVDMEGIEEETQYF	TRBV29-1	TRBJ2-5
CASSPGTTRRTDTQYF	TRBV6-5	TRBJ2-3
CASGPGQQPQFF	TRBV12-5	TRBJ2-1
CASSLLVDTDTQYF	TRBV7-3	TRBJ2-3
CASSVGPSLNTEAFF	TRBV9	TRBJ1-1
CASSLLNSGQGDSINYGYTF	TRBV7-8	TRBJ1-2
CASAVQQTNYGYTF	TRBV6-6	TRBJ1-2
CASSLTEGGAGANVLTF	TRBV7-9	TRBJ2-6
CASSLRVTDTQYF	TRBV28	TRBJ2-3
CASSQDDTGYGYTF	TRBV4-3	TRBJ1-2